Sequencing of this TCR beta chain was carried out in a study of T cell changes during pregnancy in multiple sclerosis. The table came from immunoSEQ multiplex PCR; TCRdb's copy has only in-frame clones and leaves some out. The sample has 55,000 to 65,000 clones; nearly 95% are singletons. Germline V gene lookup returns CDR1 LNHDA and CDR2 SQIVND (reference sequence). V was pared by 10 bases and J by 4 bases, with 16 bases between. The CDR3 has 13 residues. This clone was recorded a few times. The chain is built from TRBV19 and TRBJ1-1; no firm D call. The sequencing used peripheral blood, collected in the first trimester of pregnancy. The sequence came from a female donor with multiple sclerosis, enrolled in a pregnancy study. The CDR3 sequence: CATRPPGSTEAFF. The CDR3 DNA sequence: TGTGCCACCCGACCTCCCGGGAGCACTGAAGCTTTCTTT.